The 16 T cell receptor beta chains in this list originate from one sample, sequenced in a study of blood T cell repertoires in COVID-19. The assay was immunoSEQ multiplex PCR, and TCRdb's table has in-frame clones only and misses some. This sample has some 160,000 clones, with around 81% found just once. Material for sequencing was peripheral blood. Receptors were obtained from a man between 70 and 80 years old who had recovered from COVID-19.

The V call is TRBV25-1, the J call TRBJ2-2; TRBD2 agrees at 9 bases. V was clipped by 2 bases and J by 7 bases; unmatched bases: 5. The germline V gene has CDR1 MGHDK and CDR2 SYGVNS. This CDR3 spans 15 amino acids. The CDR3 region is CASSEHSGRVGELFF. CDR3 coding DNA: TGTGCCAGCAGTGAACATAGCGGGAGAGTCGGGGAGCTGTTTTTT.

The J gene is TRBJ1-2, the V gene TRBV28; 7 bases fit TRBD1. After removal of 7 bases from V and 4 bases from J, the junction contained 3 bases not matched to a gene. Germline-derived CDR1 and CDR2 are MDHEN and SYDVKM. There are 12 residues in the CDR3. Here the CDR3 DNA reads TGTGCCAGCACAGACAGGGCCTATGGCTACACCTTC. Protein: CASTDRAYGYTF.

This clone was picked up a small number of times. This CDR3 is CASSLGVQGAGELFF. The CDR3, as DNA: TGCGCCAGCAGCTTAGGCGTACAGGGTGCCGGGGAGCTGTTTTTT. This chain links TRBV5-1 with TRBJ2-2; maybe TRBD1 (6 bases). Trimming took off 2 bases at V and 6 bases at J, with 14 bases between the two ends. CDR3 length: 15 residues. In germline, CDR1 is SGHRS, CDR2 YFSETQ.

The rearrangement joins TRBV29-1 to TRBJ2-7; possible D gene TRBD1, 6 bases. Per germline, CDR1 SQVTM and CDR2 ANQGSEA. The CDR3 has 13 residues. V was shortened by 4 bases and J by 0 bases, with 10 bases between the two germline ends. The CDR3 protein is CSVGWTVSYEQYF. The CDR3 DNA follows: TGCAGCGTTGGTTGGACAGTCTCCTACGAGCAGTACTTC.

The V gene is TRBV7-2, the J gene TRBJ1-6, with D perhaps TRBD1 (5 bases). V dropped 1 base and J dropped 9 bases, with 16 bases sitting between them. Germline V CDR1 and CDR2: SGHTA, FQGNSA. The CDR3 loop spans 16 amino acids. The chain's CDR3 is CASSLVGGTASSPLHF. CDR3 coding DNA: TGTGCCAGCAGCTTAGTGGGGGGGACCGCAAGTTCACCCCTCCACTTT.

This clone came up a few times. The CDR3, as DNA: TGCGCCAGCAGCACGGGACTAGCGGGAGGGATCTCCTACGAGCAGTACTTC. This translates into CASSTGLAGGISYEQYF. This chain connects TRBV5-1 to TRBJ2-7; 16 bases agree with TRBD2. The CDR3 covers 17 residues. Germline V lookup: CDR1 SGHRS, CDR2 YFSETQ. Germline trimming cut 4 bases from V and 0 bases from J; bases unmatched to any gene: 4.

CDR3 nucleotide sequence: TGTGCCAGCAGCTTAACGGGACTAGCGGGTAATGAGCAGTTCTTC. This sequence encodes CASSLTGLAGNEQFF. The rearrangement links TRBV5-4 to TRBJ2-1; the match to TRBD2 covers 12 bases. The CDR3 covers 15 residues. Germline CDR1 SGHNT, CDR2 YYREEE (reference sequence). V was pared by 2 bases and J by 7 bases, with 4 bases of the junction left unmatched. The variable domain in full, with the rest retrieved from reference TRBV5-4 and TRBJ2-1, is ETGVTQSPTHLIKTRGQQVTLRCSSQSGHNTVSWYQQALGQGPQFIFQYYREEENGRGNFPPRFSGLQFPNYSSELNVNALELDDSALYLCASSLTGLAGNEQFFGPGTRLTVL.

The CDR3 DNA is TGTGCCAGCAGAACAGGTTCAGATACGCAGTATTTT. This translates into CASRTGSDTQYF. This chain links TRBV7-2 with TRBJ2-3; a weak D match, TRBD1 (5 bases). V lost 6 bases to trimming and J lost 4 bases, with 8 bases between them. CDR1 is SGHTA and CDR2 is FQGNSA in the germline V gene. This CDR3 is built from 12 residues.

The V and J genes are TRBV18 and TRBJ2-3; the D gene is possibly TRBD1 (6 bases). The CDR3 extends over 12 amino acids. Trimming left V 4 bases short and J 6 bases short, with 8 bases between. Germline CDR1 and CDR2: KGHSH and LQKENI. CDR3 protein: CASSLTGDTQYF. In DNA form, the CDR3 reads TGTGCCAGCTCACTCACAGGGGATACGCAGTATTTT.

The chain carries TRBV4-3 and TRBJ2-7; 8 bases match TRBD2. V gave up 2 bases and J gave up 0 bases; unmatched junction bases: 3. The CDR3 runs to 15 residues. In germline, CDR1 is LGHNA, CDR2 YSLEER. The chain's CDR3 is CASSQTSGSSYEQYF. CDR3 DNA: TGCGCCAGCAGCCAAACTAGCGGTAGCTCCTACGAGCAGTACTTC.

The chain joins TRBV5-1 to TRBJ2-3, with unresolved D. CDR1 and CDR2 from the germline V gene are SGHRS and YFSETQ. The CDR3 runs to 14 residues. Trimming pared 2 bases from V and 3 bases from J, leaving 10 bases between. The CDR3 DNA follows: TGCGCCAGCAGCTTAGCTCAGGTAACAGATACGCAGTATTTT. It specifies CASSLAQVTDTQYF. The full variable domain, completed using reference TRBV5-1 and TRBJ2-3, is KAGVTQTPRYLIKTRGQQVTLSCSPISGHRSVSWYQQTPGQGLQFLFEYFSETQRNKGNFPGRFSGRQFSNSRSEMNVSTLELGDSALYLCASSLAQVTDTQYFGPGTRLTVL.

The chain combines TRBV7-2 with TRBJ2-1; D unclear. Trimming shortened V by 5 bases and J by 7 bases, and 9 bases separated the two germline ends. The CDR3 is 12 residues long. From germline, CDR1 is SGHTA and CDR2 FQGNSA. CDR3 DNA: TGTGCCAGCAGCCGAAGTCGGAATGAGCAGTTCTTC. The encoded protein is CASSRSRNEQFF.

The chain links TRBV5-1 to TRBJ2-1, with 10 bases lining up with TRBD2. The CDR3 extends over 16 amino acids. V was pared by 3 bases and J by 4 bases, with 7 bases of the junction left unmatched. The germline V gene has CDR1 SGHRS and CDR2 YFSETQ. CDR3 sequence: CASSSRGTSEYNEQFF. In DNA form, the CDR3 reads TGCGCCAGCAGCTCCCGGGGGACTAGCGAATACAATGAGCAGTTCTTC. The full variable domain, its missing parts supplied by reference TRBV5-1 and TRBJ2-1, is KAGVTQTPRYLIKTRGQQVTLSCSPISGHRSVSWYQQTPGQGLQFLFEYFSETQRNKGNFPGRFSGRQFSNSRSEMNVSTLELGDSALYLCASSSRGTSEYNEQFFGPGTRLTVL.

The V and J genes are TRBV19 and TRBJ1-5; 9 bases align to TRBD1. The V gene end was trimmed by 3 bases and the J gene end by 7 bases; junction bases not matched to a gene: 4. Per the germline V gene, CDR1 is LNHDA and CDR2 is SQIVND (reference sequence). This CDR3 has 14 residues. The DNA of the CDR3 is TGTGCCAGTAGTATCCGACAGGGGGACCAGCCCCAGCATTTT. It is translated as CASSIRQGDQPQHF. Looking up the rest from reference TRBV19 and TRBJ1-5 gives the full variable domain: DGGITQSPKYLFRKEGQNVTLSCEQNLNHDAMYWYRQDPGQGLRLIYYSQIVNDFQKGDIAEGYSVSREKKESFPLTVTSAQKNPTAFYLCASSIRQGDQPQHFGDGTRLSIL.

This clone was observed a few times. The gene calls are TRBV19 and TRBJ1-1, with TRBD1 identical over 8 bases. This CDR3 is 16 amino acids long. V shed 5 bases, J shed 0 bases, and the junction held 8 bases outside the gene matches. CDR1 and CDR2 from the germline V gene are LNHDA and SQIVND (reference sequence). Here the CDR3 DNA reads TGTGCCAGTAGTCCGGGGGACAGGTGGCTGAACACTGAAGCTTTCTTT. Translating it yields CASSPGDRWLNTEAFF.

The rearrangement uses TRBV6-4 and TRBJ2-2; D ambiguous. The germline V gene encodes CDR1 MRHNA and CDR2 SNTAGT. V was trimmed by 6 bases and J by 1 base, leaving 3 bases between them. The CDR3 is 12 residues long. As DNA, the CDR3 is TGTGCCAGCAGCCGGAACACCGGGGAGCTGTTTTTT. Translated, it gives CASSRNTGELFF.